This TCR beta chain stems from a study of OX40 agonist ivuxolimab in advanced cancers. Study overall: Patients were dosed intravenously with ivuxolimab at 0.01 to 10 mg/kg every 2 weeks. Patients receiving dose escalation had hepatocellular carcinoma, melanoma, renal cell or head and neck cancer.

Assay used: immunoSEQ multiplex PCR; TCRdb lists only in-frame clones, some missing. The sample lists tens of thousands of clones, about 87% occurring once. Germline CDR1 reads MNHEY; CDR2 reads SMNVEV (reference sequence). The length of the CDR3 is 17 residues. V was pared by 6 bases and J by 2 bases, with 10 bases of the junction left unmatched. This clone was observed a single time. It was autoimmune disease history or systemic immunosuppression that excluded patients. The clonotype was recovered from an adult with an advanced solid tumor such as melanoma, head and neck, liver or kidney cancer. The sample here was CD4+ or CD8+ T cells sorted from blood, taken in a trial of the OX40 agonist ivuxolimab. The chain joins TRBV27 to TRBJ1-5; the match to TRBD1 covers 10 bases. CDR3 sequence: CASRLTSDRGGNQPQHF. CDR3 nucleotide sequence: TGTGCCAGCAGGTTAACTTCGGACAGGGGGGGCAATCAGCCCCAGCATTTT.